The present TCR beta chain was sequenced within a study of blood T cell repertoires in COVID-19. Across the whole study: In each case, the material was cDNA or gDNA derived from T cells, B-cell-depleted T cells, or PBMCs.

The data were produced by immunoSEQ multiplex PCR, yet TCRdb's version contains in-frame clones alone and is incomplete. Of around 250,000 clones in the sample, 80% to 90% were seen once. Losses at the gene ends were 3 bases for V and 7 bases for J; bases not matched to a gene: 2. CDR3 length equals 13 residues. The germline V gene has CDR1 SGDLS and CDR2 YYNGEE. Enrollees, about 18 to 89 years old, lived in about two dozen US areas. The sequencing sample was made of PBMCs or T cells enriched from blood (not recorded which). This receptor was taken from a woman between 45 and 60 years old who had recovered from COVID-19. V and J are TRBV9 and TRBJ1-4, with 8 bases lining up with TRBD1. For the CDR3, the DNA is TGTGCCAGCAGCGCGGGACAGGCTGAAAAACTGTTTTTT. Protein: CASSAGQAEKLFF.